Described below is a single TCR beta chain sequence and its context. Its antigen is not identified. Each cell subset's genomic DNA was divided evenly among several immunoSEQ plates. Data came from immunoSEQ multiplex PCR; TCRdb stores just in-frame clones and leaves some out. Of approximately 1,000,000 clones in the sample, about 72% were seen once. Germline V gene data show CDR1 as SGHKS and CDR2 as YYEKEE (reference sequence). With 4 bases clipped from V and 2 bases from J, the junction kept 3 bases outside the gene matches. The CDR3 has 13 amino acids. The data stem from a study of shared clonotypes between healthy human individuals. Overall study: The plates for each donor numbered three CD4 naive, three CD4 memory, two CD8 naive and one CD8 memory.

Study observations and caveats: Clonotypes that were shared across four donors made up roughly 5% of naive CD4 clonotypes.

The source of this sequence is a young man in good health. Some clones in this sample may be carry-over from other donors' samples. Sequenced: memory CD4+ T cells from PBMCs. The subset here: CD45RA-negative fraction. This chain uses TRBV5-5 with TRBJ2-7; 7 bases are a match to TRBD2. Here the CDR3 DNA reads TGTGCCAGCAGCGCGGGGGTGACCTACGAGCAGTACTTC. It encodes CASSAGVTYEQYF. Variable domain in full (rest from reference TRBV5-5 and TRBJ2-7): DAGVTQSPTHLIKTRGQQVTLRCSPISGHKSVSWYQQVLGQGPQFIFQYYEKEERGRGNFPDRFSARQFPNYSSELNVNALLLGDSALYLCASSAGVTYEQYFGPGTRLTVT.